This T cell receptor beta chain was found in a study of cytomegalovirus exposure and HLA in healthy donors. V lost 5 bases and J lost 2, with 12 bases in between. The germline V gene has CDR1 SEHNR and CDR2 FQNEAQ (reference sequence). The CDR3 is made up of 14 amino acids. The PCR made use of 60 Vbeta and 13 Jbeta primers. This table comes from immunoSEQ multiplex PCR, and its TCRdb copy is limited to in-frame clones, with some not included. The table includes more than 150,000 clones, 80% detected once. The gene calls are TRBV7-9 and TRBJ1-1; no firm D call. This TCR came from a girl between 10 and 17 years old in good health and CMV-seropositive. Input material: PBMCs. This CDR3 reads CASSQLVRNTEAFF. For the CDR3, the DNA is TGTGCCAGCAGCCAACTGGTTCGAAACACTGAAGCTTTCTTT.